A single sample is the source of the 13 T cell receptor beta chains below, sequenced in a study of CD8+ T cells in alopecia areata. Sequencing templates came from extracted RNA that was reverse transcribed into cDNA. Some clones are missing from TCRdb's copy, which holds only in-frame ones; the method was immunoSEQ multiplex PCR. The data contain more than 95,000 clones, 47% of them seen just once; the ten biggest clones take up under 12%. The sequencing sample was made of NKG2D-low CD8+ T cells sorted from blood. These receptor sequences come from a human donor with alopecia areata.

This clone was counted a few times. The gene calls are TRBV14 and TRBJ2-1; D might be TRBD2 (5 bases). Trimming took 4 bases from V and 7 from J, leaving 35 bases between them. CDR1 and CDR2 from the germline V gene are SGHDN and FVKESK. This CDR3 contains 21 residues. This CDR3 is CASSRYFVPAARLTATNEQFF. The CDR3 DNA is TGTGCCAGCAGCCGGTATTTTGTACCAGCGGCGAGACTAACAGCGACAAATGAGCAGTTCTTC. Full variable domain (remainder filled in from reference TRBV14 and TRBJ2-1): EAGVTQFPSHSVIEKGQTVTLRCDPISGHDNLYWYRRVMGKEIKFLLHFVKESKQDESGMPNNRFLAERTGGTYSTLKVQPAELEDSGVYFCASSRYFVPAARLTATNEQFFGPGTRLTVL.

V and J are TRBV11-3 and TRBJ2-4; 8 bases are a match to TRBD2. This CDR3 region has 15 residues. CDR1 is SGHNT and CDR2 is YENEEA in the germline V gene. Trimming took 3 bases from V and 8 from J; bases not matched to a gene: 9. In nucleotides, the CDR3 is TGTGCCAGCAGCTTCGGAGCGGGAGAGGGAGACATTCAGTACTTC. Amino acid sequence: CASSFGAGEGDIQYF.

In nucleotides, the CDR3 is TGCAGCGTTGAAAGGCGGGGCTCCTACAATGAGCAGTTCTTC. The encoded protein is CSVERRGSYNEQFF. This chain uses TRBV29-1 with TRBJ2-1; D perhaps matches TRBD2 (6 bases). In germline, CDR1 is SQVTM, CDR2 ANQGSEA. Deletions cut 2 bases from V and 0 bases from J, with 8 bases between. The CDR3 contains 14 residues.

This chain uses TRBV6-6 with TRBJ2-1; D unresolved. The CDR3 extends over 11 amino acids. CDR1 MNHNY and CDR2 SVGAGI come from the germline V gene (reference sequence). Trimming stripped 6 bases from V and 7 bases from J, with 7 bases between. The CDR3 is CASSPLNEQFF. Here the CDR3 DNA reads TGTGCCAGCAGCCCCCTGAATGAGCAGTTCTTC.

CDR3 DNA sequence: TGCAGCGTTTCCAAAGGAAGTGAAGCTTTCTTT. It codes for CSVSKGSEAFF. V and J are TRBV29-1 and TRBJ1-1; D remains ambiguous. Germline CDR1 reads SQVTM; CDR2 reads ANQGSEA. The CDR3 runs to 11 residues. Trimming left V 5 bases short and J 7 bases short, with 11 bases between. Supplemented by reference TRBV29-1 and TRBJ1-1, the full variable domain reads SAVISQKPSRDICQRGTSLTIQCQVDSQVTMMFWYRQQPGQSLTLIATANQGSEATYESGFVIDKFPISRPNLTFSTLTVSNMSPEDSSIYLCSVSKGSEAFFGQGTRLTVV.

The V gene is TRBV6-5, the J gene TRBJ2-7, with D tentatively TRBD2 (6 bases). CDR1 is MNHEY, CDR2 SVGAGI, per germline. The CDR3 runs 14 residues. Trimming took off 4 bases at V and 0 bases at J, with 10 bases between the two ends. The DNA of the CDR3 is TGTGCCAGCAGTTCTAGCGCAAGCTCCTACGAGCAGTACTTC. This sequence encodes CASSSSASSYEQYF.

The V call is TRBV29-1, the J call TRBJ2-2; 8 bases line up with TRBD1. With 6 bases clipped from V and 8 bases from J, the junction kept 14 bases outside the gene matches. Looked up from germline, CDR1 is SQVTM and CDR2 is ANQGSEA. The CDR3 covers 15 residues. The CDR3 sequence: CSVTSTGASGGELFF. As DNA, the CDR3 is TGCAGCGTGACATCGACAGGGGCCTCGGGTGGGGAGCTGTTTTTT.

This clone is a singleton in its sample. This rearrangement joins TRBV4-1 to TRBJ1-2; 8 nucleotides match TRBD1. CDR1 is MGHRA, CDR2 YSYEKL, per germline. V shed 3 bases, J shed 2 bases, and the junction held 2 bases outside the gene matches. This CDR3 has 14 amino acids. The CDR3 is CASSHRTGNYGYTF. CDR3 DNA sequence: TGCGCCAGCAGCCATCGGACAGGGAACTATGGCTACACCTTC.

The V and J genes are TRBV14 and TRBJ2-2; no reliable D call. The germline gives CDR1 SGHDN, CDR2 FVKESK. Trimming cost V 0 bases and J 5 bases, with 7 bases left between them. The CDR3 totals 14 residues. The CDR3 loop reads CASSQEAFTGELFF. The DNA of the CDR3 is TGTGCCAGCAGCCAAGAAGCGTTTACCGGGGAGCTGTTTTTT.

The chain has TRBV30 and TRBJ1-2; D uncertain. Germline lookup yields CDR1 GTSNPN and CDR2 SVGIG (reference sequence). V was clipped by 4 bases and J by 6 bases, with 24 bases between them. The CDR3 spans 16 residues. The chain's CDR3 is CAWIPLSGGLLDGYTF. The CDR3 DNA reads TGTGCCTGGATTCCGCTGTCAGGAGGACTATTAGATGGCTACACCTTC. The whole variable domain, filled in from reference TRBV30 and TRBJ1-2, reads SQTIHQWPATLVQPVGSPLSLECTVEGTSNPNLYWYRQAAGRGLQLLFYSVGIGQISSEVPQNLSASRPQDRQFILSSKKLLLSDSGFYLCAWIPLSGGLLDGYTFGSGTRLTVV.

The rearrangement uses TRBV30 and TRBJ2-1, with 8 bases matching TRBD2. The trim removed 5 bases at V and 8 bases at J, leaving 14 bases unmatched. The CDR3 loop spans 15 amino acids. Germline V gene lookup returns CDR1 GTSNPN and CDR2 SVGIG (reference sequence). The CDR3 loop reads CAWGHLAGGDDEQFF. The CDR3 DNA reads as TGTGCCTGGGGACATTTGGCGGGAGGCGACGATGAGCAGTTCTTC.

This clone was picked up many times. The V call is TRBV30, the J call TRBJ1-3; D unresolved. CDR3 length: 15 residues. The germline gives CDR1 GTSNPN, CDR2 SVGIG (reference sequence). Trimming removed 0 bases at V and 1 base at J, with 10 bases between. CDR3 loop: CAWSVDTGSGNTIYF. CDR3 sequence (DNA): TGTGCCTGGAGTGTAGACACGGGGTCTGGAAACACCATATATTTT.

The chain uses TRBV29-1 and TRBJ2-2, with TRBD2 matching over 10 bases. Germline CDR1 SQVTM, CDR2 ANQGSEA. Germline trimming cut 4 bases from V and 3 bases from J; bases unmatched to any gene: 5. This CDR3 has 15 amino acids. CDR3 nucleotides: TGCAGCGTTGTGCCTAGCGGGAGCGACACCGGGGAGCTGTTTTTT. It yields the protein CSVVPSGSDTGELFF.